This paragraph covers one TCR beta chain sequence. Measured with immunoSEQ multiplex PCR; TCRdb has only the in-frame clones, and not every one. Of over 45,000 clones in the sample, around 94% were seen once. These data are taken from a study of T cell changes during pregnancy in multiple sclerosis. The V segment lost 6 bases and the J segment 0 bases; nucleotides outside the gene matches: 4. The CDR3 is made up of 15 amino acids. The germline CDR1 and CDR2 sequences are ENHRY and SYGVKD. The chain employs TRBV10-3 and TRBJ2-2, with 7 bases matching TRBD1. The receptor was derived from a female donor in good health, enrolled as a control in a pregnancy study. This sample comprised CD4+ T cells from peripheral blood mononuclear cells, obtained in the second trimester of pregnancy. The CDR3 DNA reads TGTGCCATCAGGACCGGGACAGCGAACACCGGGGAGCTGTTTTTT. This encodes CAIRTGTANTGELFF.